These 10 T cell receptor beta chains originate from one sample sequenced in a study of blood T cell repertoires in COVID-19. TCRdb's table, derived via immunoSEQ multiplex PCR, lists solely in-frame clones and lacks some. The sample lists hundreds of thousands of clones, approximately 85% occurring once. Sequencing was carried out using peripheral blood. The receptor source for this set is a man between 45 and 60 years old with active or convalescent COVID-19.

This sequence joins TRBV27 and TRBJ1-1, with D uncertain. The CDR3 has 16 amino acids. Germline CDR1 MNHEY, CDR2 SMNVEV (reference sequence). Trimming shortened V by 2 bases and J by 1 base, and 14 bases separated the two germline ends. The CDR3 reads CASSLNAVIANTEAFF. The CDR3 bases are TGTGCCAGCAGTTTAAATGCAGTCATAGCGAACACTGAAGCTTTCTTT.

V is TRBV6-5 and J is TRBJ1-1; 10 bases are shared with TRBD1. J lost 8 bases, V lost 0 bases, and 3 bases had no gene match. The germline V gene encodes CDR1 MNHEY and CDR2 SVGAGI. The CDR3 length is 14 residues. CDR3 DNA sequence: TGTGCCAGCAGTTACTCGACAGGGGGCAGCGAAGCTTTCTTT. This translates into CASSYSTGGSEAFF.

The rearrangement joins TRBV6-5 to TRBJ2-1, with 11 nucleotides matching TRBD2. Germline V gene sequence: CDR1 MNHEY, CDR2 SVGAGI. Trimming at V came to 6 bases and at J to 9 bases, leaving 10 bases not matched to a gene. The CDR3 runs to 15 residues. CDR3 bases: TGTGCCAGCAGACCCGGGACTAGCGGTGTAAGTGAGCAGTTCTTC. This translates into CASRPGTSGVSEQFF.

CDR3 nucleotides: TGCGCCAGCAGCCTCGGGACAGGACAAGAGACCCAGTACTTC. Protein: CASSLGTGQETQYF. The chain has TRBV10-1 and TRBJ2-5; 8 bases map to TRBD1. J lost 2 bases, V lost 6 bases, and 5 bases had no gene match. Germline V gene data show CDR1 as WNHNN and CDR2 as SYGVQD (reference sequence). The CDR3 is made up of 14 amino acids.

CDR3 in DNA: TGTGCCAGCAGTCCCGGGGGATGGGGTGAAAAACTGTTTTTT. Its translation is CASSPGGWGEKLFF. The J gene is TRBJ1-4, the V gene TRBV27; maybe TRBD1 (5 bases). Germline CDR1 reads MNHEY; CDR2 reads SMNVEV (reference sequence). V gave up 5 bases and J gave up 7 bases, with 14 bases separating them. The CDR3 extends over 14 amino acids.

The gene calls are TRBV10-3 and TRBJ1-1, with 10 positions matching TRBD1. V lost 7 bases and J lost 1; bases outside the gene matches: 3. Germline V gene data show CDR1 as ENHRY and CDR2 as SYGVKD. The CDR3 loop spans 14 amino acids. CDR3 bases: TGTGCCATCACGGACAGGGGGGGGAACACTGAAGCTTTCTTT. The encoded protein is CAITDRGGNTEAFF.

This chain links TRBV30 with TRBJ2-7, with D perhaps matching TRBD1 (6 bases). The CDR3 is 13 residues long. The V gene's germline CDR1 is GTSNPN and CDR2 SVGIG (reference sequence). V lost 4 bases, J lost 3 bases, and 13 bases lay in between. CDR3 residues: CAWTRGSRYEQYF. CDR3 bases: TGTGCCTGGACCAGGGGTTCCCGCTACGAGCAGTACTTC.

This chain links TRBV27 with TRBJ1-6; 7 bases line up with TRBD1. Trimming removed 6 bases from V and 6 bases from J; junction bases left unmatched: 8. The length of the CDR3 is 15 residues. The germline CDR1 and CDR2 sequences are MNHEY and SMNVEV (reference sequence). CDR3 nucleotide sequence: TGTGCCAGCAGAAGCTATGAGGGGGCTAATTCACCCCTCCACTTT. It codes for CASRSYEGANSPLHF.

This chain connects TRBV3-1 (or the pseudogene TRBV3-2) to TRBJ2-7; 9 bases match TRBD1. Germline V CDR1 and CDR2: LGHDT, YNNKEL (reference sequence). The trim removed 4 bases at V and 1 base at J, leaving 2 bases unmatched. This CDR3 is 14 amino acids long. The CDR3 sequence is CASSLTGGSYEQYF. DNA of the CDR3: TGTGCCAGCAGCCTGACAGGGGGGTCCTACGAGCAGTACTTC.

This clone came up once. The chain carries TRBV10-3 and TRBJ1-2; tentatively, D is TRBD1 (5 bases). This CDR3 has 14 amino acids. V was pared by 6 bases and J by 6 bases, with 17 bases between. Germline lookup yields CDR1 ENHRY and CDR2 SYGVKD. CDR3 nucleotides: TGTGCCATCAGAGCGTCGGGGGTAAGGAATGGCTACACCTTC. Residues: CAIRASGVRNGYTF.